This TCR beta chain was obtained from a study of PD-L1 blockade in urothelial cancer. On the study more broadly: Males with urothelial cancer arising in the bladder constituted about 90% of the roughly 30 patients.

A note on this clone: What it binds is not known.

As to time point: pretreatment peripheral blood. Assay used: immunoSEQ multiplex PCR; TCRdb lists only in-frame clones, some missing. The data contain tens of thousands of clones, roughly 90% of them singletons. Points from the study as a whole: Better progression-free and overall survival followed lower pretreatment blood clonality.

This sample comprised PBMCs, obtained around atezolizumab (anti-PD-L1) treatment. The TCR sequence derives from a man aged 55 to 70 with urothelial cancer.

The DNA of the CDR3 is TGTGCCAGCAGCTTATTGGGCGGGGTGGCAGATACGCAGTATTTT. Its translation is CASSLLGGVADTQYF. V usage is TRBV7-2 and J usage is TRBJ2-3, with a possible D match to TRBD2 (6 bases). Germline V gene data show CDR1 as SGHTA and CDR2 as FQGNSA. The germline V and J ends were trimmed by 2 bases and 4 bases, with 13 bases remaining between them. The CDR3 sequence is 15 residues long. Combining the CDR3 with reference TRBV7-2 and TRBJ2-3 gives the whole variable domain GAGVSQSPSNKVTEKGKDVELRCDPISGHTALYWYRQSLGQGLEFLIYFQGNSAPDKSGLPSDRFSAERTGGSVSTLTIQRTQQEDSAVYLCASSLLGGVADTQYFGPGTRLTVL.